The 25 T cell receptor beta chains listed next were all sequenced from one sample in a study of read filtering for tumor transcriptome and immune sequencing. Molecular barcoded adaptors covering alpha/delta and beta/gamma chains were used on about 390 ng RNA. TCRdb independently ran MiXCR on the reads; one entry per CDR3 protein. Among around 130,000 distinct CDR3 sequences listed, roughly 13% were seen once. Sequencing used a population of CD138-negative cells sorted from bone marrow. The origin of the receptors is a donor at least 40 years old with multiple myeloma.

Many counts were recorded for this clonotype. The chain links TRBV4-2 to TRBJ2-3, with 10 bases matching TRBD2. J lost 1 base, V lost 0 bases, and 10 bases had no gene match. The CDR3 runs to 19 residues. CDR1 LGHNA and CDR2 YNFKEQ come from the germline V gene. Written as DNA, the CDR3 is TGTGCCAGCAGCCAAGACCCCCAGCGGGAGGGCACACGCACAGATACGCAGTATTTT. Translation gives CASSQDPQREGTRTDTQYF.

Comments on this clonotype: The missing conserved phenylalanine or tryptophan at the end of this CDR3 makes a read error likely. The gene calls are TRBV11-3 and TRBJ2-3, with D possibly TRBD2 on 5 matching bases. Germline lookup yields CDR1 SGHNT and CDR2 YENEEA. This CDR3 is built from 15 residues. The V gene lost 1 base and the J gene lost 8 bases, with 16 bases spanning the gap. Written as DNA, the CDR3 is TGTGCCAGCAGCTTAGGCCGGACTGACGCAGGTACGCAGTATTAT. Translated, it gives CASSLGRTDAGTQYY.

At least ten counts were recorded for this clonotype. The rearrangement uses TRBV19 and TRBJ2-7, with D possibly matching TRBD1 (6 bases). V was pared by 3 bases and J by 1 base, with 7 bases between. The CDR3 runs 13 residues. Germline CDR1 and CDR2: LNHDA and SQIVND (reference sequence). This CDR3 is CASSIQGSYEQYF. In DNA, the CDR3 is TGTGCCAGTAGTATCCAGGGGTCCTACGAGCAGTACTTC.

Remarks on this clonotype: A much larger clone lies a single base off, so this may be a read error. The gene calls are TRBV7-9 and TRBJ1-6; TRBD1 might be the D (6 bases). Germline loops: CDR1 SEHNR, CDR2 FQNEAQ (reference sequence). The CDR3 runs 14 residues. CDR3 amino acids: CASGLDRSEITLHF. CDR3 DNA sequence: TGTGCCAGCGGCTTAGACAGGTCGGAAATCACCCTCCACTTT.

In this sample, this clonotype turned up many times. The chain carries TRBV7-8 and TRBJ2-3; D is unclear. The germline V and J ends were trimmed by 5 bases and 0 bases, with 12 bases remaining between them. Germline V gene lookup returns CDR1 SGHVS and CDR2 FQNEAQ. This CDR3 region has 15 residues. The CDR3 DNA reads TGTGCCAGCAGCAAGGACGGGTTTAGCACAGATACGCAGTATTTT. Translated: CASSKDGFSTDTQYF.

This clonotype has a count of ten or more. The J gene is TRBJ2-1, the V gene TRBV30; D is uncertain. V dropped 7 bases and J dropped 1 base, with 11 bases sitting between them. CDR3 length equals 13 residues. From germline, CDR1 is GTSNPN and CDR2 SVGIG (reference sequence). The CDR3 region is CALDIGSYNEQFF. CDR3 DNA sequence: TGTGCCTTAGACATAGGGTCCTACAATGAGCAGTTCTTC.

A remark on this clonotype: This sequence is one base from a far larger clone and is likely a read error. V gene TRBV4-1 combines with J gene TRBJ2-5; D is uncertain. The J call may be faulty, since TRBJ2-1 better matches the DNA end. Germline CDR1 MGHRA, CDR2 YSYEKL. CDR3 length: 14 amino acids. The CDR3 sequence is CASSQERGSNEQFF. DNA of the CDR3: TGCGCCAGCAGCCAAGAACGAGGTTCAAATGAGCAGTTCTTC.

This clonotype came up many times. The rearrangement uses TRBV18 and TRBJ2-1; D tentatively fits TRBD1 or TRBD2 (5 bases each). V lost 3 bases and J lost 5, with 11 bases in between. The CDR3 contains 14 residues. The germline CDR1 and CDR2 sequences are KGHSH and LQKENI. The chain's CDR3 is CASSPAGSNNEQFF. CDR3 DNA sequence: TGTGCCAGCTCACCGGCAGGGAGCAACAATGAGCAGTTCTTC.

Within the sample, this clonotype is medium-sized. This sequence joins TRBV7-9 and TRBJ2-1; 7 bases are a match to TRBD2. Germline CDR1 is SEHNR and CDR2 is FQNEAQ (reference sequence). The V gene end was trimmed by 1 base and the J gene end by 7 bases; junction bases not matched to a gene: 4. CDR3 length equals 14 residues. CDR3 residues: CASSLGQGGNEQFF. The CDR3 DNA follows: TGTGCCAGCAGCTTAGGGCAGGGAGGGAATGAGCAGTTCTTC.

The chain has TRBV18 and TRBJ2-2, with TRBD1 identical over 10 bases. V lost 5 bases, J lost 10 bases, and 10 bases stayed unmatched. The CDR3 covers 15 residues. Germline CDR1 reads KGHSH; CDR2 reads LQKENI. CDR3: CASSYWDRGSTELFF. In DNA, the CDR3 is TGTGCCAGCTCATATTGGGACAGGGGTTCGACGGAGCTGTTTTTT.

This clonotype was counted many times. The J gene is TRBJ2-7, the V gene TRBV15, with 11 bases fitting TRBD1. The CDR3 loop spans 15 amino acids. Germline lookup yields CDR1 LNHNV and CDR2 YYDKDF (reference sequence). V was clipped by 2 bases and J by 5 bases; unmatched bases: 5. CDR3 residues: CATSRLDRGQDEQYF. Written as DNA, the CDR3 is TGTGCCACCAGCAGACTGGACAGGGGGCAGGACGAGCAGTACTTC.

At least ten counts were recorded for this clonotype. This chain joins TRBV5-6 and TRBJ2-5; TRBD1 is a possible D gene (5 bases). Trimming removed 4 bases at V and 2 bases at J, with 12 bases between. The CDR3 is 14 amino acids. Germline-derived CDR1 and CDR2 are SGHDT and YYEEEE. CDR3 protein: CASSRTPDQETQYF. CDR3 nucleotide sequence: TGTGCCAGCAGCCGGACACCGGATCAAGAGACCCAGTACTTC.

This clonotype was detected ten times or more. The rearrangement joins TRBV20-1 to TRBJ1-6; D is unresolved. Between the trimmed V and J ends, which lost 5 bases and 3 bases, there was a span of 11 bases. Germline CDR1 DFQATT, CDR2 SNEGSKA (reference sequence). The CDR3 covers 14 residues. The CDR3 region is CSAGQPDYNSPLHF. As DNA, the CDR3 is TGCAGTGCTGGGCAGCCCGACTATAATTCACCCCTCCACTTT.

This clonotype was detected many times. The chain has TRBV20-1 and TRBJ2-7; 11 bases match TRBD2. From germline, CDR1 is DFQATT and CDR2 SNEGSKA (reference sequence). The trim removed 0 bases at V and 1 base at J, leaving 17 bases unmatched. This CDR3 comprises 20 residues. DNA for the CDR3: TGCAGTGCTAGAGATCGATTTGTCGGGACTAGCGGTTGGACTTCCTACGAGCAGTACTTC. This encodes CSARDRFVGTSGWTSYEQYF.

This clonotype occurred a few times. The V and J genes are TRBV5-1 and TRBJ2-7; D unclear. Germline CDR1 and CDR2: SGHRS and YFSETQ. The CDR3 extends over 15 amino acids. Trimming took off 4 bases at V and 0 bases at J, with 14 bases between the two ends. Here the CDR3 DNA reads TGCGCCAGCAGCCCGACGTCCCGGACCTCCTACGAGCAGTACTTC. This codes for CASSPTSRTSYEQYF.

As concerns this clonotype: Just one base apart from a much larger clone, this may be a read error. The chain recombines TRBV9 with TRBJ2-5, with 11 bases matching TRBD2. The germline gives CDR1 SGDLS, CDR2 YYNGEE. The length of the CDR3 is 15 residues. CDR3 in amino acids: CASSVAGLAEETQCF. The CDR3 bases are TGTGCCAGCAGCGTTGCGGGACTAGCGGAAGAGACCCAGTGCTTC. Full variable domain (remainder filled in from reference TRBV9 and TRBJ2-5): DSGVTQTPKHLITATGQRVTLRCSPRSGDLSVYWYQQSLDQGLQFLIQYYNGEERAKGNILERFSAQQFPDLHSELNLSSLELGDSALYFCASSVAGLAEETQCFGPGTRLLVL.

This clonotype was observed many times. The chain uses TRBV3-1 and TRBJ1-1; possible D gene TRBD1, 5 bases. The germline CDR1 and CDR2 sequences are LGHDT and YNNKEL (reference sequence). Trimming took off 0 bases at V and 1 base at J, with 9 bases between the two ends. The CDR3 is made up of 15 amino acids. The CDR3 region has the DNA TGTGCCAGCAGCCAAGACCAGGGTGGGAACACTGAAGCTTTCTTT. Its translation: CASSQDQGGNTEAFF.

The rearrangement uses TRBV7-3 and TRBJ1-4; 10 bases are shared with TRBD1. With V trimmed by 7 bases and J by 12 bases, 11 bases remained unmatched. This CDR3 is 14 amino acids long. Germline V gene data show CDR1 as SGHTA and CDR2 as FQGTGA. CDR3 in DNA: TGTGCCAGCATCGACAGGGGGCGTCAGGAAGAACTGTTTTTT. Encoded protein: CASIDRGRQEELFF.

This clonotype was recorded at least ten times. The chain is built from TRBV19 and TRBJ1-5; 7 bases align to TRBD1. CDR1 and CDR2 from the germline V gene are LNHDA and SQIVND (reference sequence). V trimming: 9 bases; J trimming: 6 bases; junction bases outside the gene matches: 8. This CDR3 contains 13 residues. The DNA for the CDR3 is TGTGCCAGCTCCGACAGGGTGCGTCAGCCCCAGCATTTT. Translation gives CASSDRVRQPQHF.

This clonotype came up a few times. The rearrangement uses TRBV11-2 and TRBJ2-5; TRBD2 might be the D (7 bases). V was shortened by 5 bases and J by 4 bases, with 14 bases between the two germline ends. The germline CDR1 and CDR2 sequences are SGHAT and FQNNGV. This CDR3 is built from 14 residues. The CDR3, as DNA: TGTGCCAGCAGCGCTAGGGCGGGGGCAGAGACCCAGTACTTC. This codes for CASSARAGAETQYF.

The table lists this clonotype with many counts. This rearrangement joins TRBV6-2 or TRBV6-3 to TRBJ2-1; D perhaps matches TRBD1 (5 bases). The CDR3 has 15 amino acids. V lost 5 bases and J 4 bases, leaving 15 bases between the germline ends. Per germline, CDR1 MNHEY and CDR2 SVGEGT. The CDR3 loop reads CASSPSGRTYNEQFF. CDR3 nucleotide sequence: TGTGCCAGCAGTCCCTCTGGGCGGACATACAATGAGCAGTTCTTC.

This clonotype was seen many times. The chain carries TRBV27 and TRBJ1-5; no definite D call. CDR3 size: 13 residues. Looked up from germline, CDR1 is MNHEY and CDR2 is SMNVEV (reference sequence). The V end was cut by 4 bases, the J end by 3 bases, with 7 bases between. CDR3 sequence: CASSYRYNQPQHF. CDR3 DNA sequence: TGTGCCAGCAGTTACCGGTACAATCAGCCCCAGCATTTT.

A word on this clonotype: This may come from a read error, since a much larger clone is one base off. The V and J genes are TRBV14 and TRBJ2-2; unclear D gene. This CDR3 is built from 14 residues. Looked up from germline, CDR1 is SGHDN and CDR2 is FVKESK. The CDR3 DNA is TGTACCAGCAGCCCACGGGCCGGCACCGGGGAGCTGTTTTTT. This sequence encodes CTSSPRAGTGELFF. The variable domain in full, with the rest retrieved from reference TRBV14 and TRBJ2-2, is EAGVTQFPSHSVIEKGQTVTLRCDPISGHDNLYWYRRVMGKEIKFLLHFVKESKQDESGMPNNRFLAERTGGTYSTLKVQPAELEDSGVYFCTSSPRAGTGELFFGEGSRLTVL.

This clonotype was recorded many times. The chain combines TRBV3-1 with TRBJ2-6, with D hard to call. The CDR3 covers 16 residues. The germline CDR1 and CDR2 sequences are LGHDT and YNNKEL (reference sequence). V was pared by 0 bases and J by 1 base, with 7 bases between. The CDR3 DNA is TGTGCCAGCAGCCAAGATTCAGGTTCTGGGGCCAACGTCCTGACTTTC. It is translated as CASSQDSGSGANVLTF.

The genes are TRBV2 and TRBJ2-1; 16 bases match TRBD2. The CDR3 runs to 17 residues. After removal of 6 bases from V and 4 bases from J, the junction contained 6 bases not matched to a gene. Germline lookup yields CDR1 SNHLY and CDR2 FYNNEI. The CDR3 is CASRGTSGRGPYNEQFF. CDR3 nucleotides: TGTGCCAGCAGGGGGACTAGCGGGAGGGGACCTTACAATGAGCAGTTCTTC.